The 27 T cell receptor beta chains below all came from one sample that was sequenced in a study of T-cell memory formation after mild COVID-19. TCRdb analysed the 5' RACE reads with MiXCR anew, one entry per CDR3 protein. The data show just over 400,000 distinct CDR3 sequences, about 22% seen once. Sequencing was performed on PBMCs or a T cell subset sorted from them (not recorded which). These receptors were obtained from an adult woman who had mild COVID-19 (a few samples of this study predate the infection). Cell type and time point are not known.

The genes are TRBV5-1 and TRBJ1-1, with D hard to call. Germline values: CDR1 SGHRS, CDR2 YFSETQ. This CDR3 contains 14 residues. V lost 0 bases and J 1 base, leaving 7 bases between the germline ends. Here the CDR3 DNA reads TGCGCCAGCAGCTTGGGGCACAAGAACACTGAAGCTTTCTTT. It yields the protein CASSLGHKNTEAFF. The variable domain in full, completed from reference TRBV5-1 and TRBJ1-1, reads KAGVTQTPRYLIKTRGQQVTLSCSPISGHRSVSWYQQTPGQGLQFLFEYFSETQRNKGNFPGRFSGRQFSNSRSEMNVSTLELGDSALYLCASSLGHKNTEAFFGQGTRLTVV.

This clonotype was counted only a few times. This sequence joins TRBV2 and TRBJ2-6, with 8 bases matching TRBD1. V shed 6 bases, J shed 4 bases, and the junction held 11 bases outside the gene matches. The CDR3 spans 17 residues. Germline V gives CDR1 SNHLY, CDR2 FYNNEI. The CDR3 nucleotides read TGTGCCAGCAGAGCCGGGACAGGATTGGCAGGGGCCAACGTCCTGACTTTC. It encodes CASRAGTGLAGANVLTF.

The gene calls are TRBV11-2 and TRBJ1-5; D is possibly TRBD1 (6 bases). Trimming removed 5 bases from V and 5 bases from J, with 13 bases in between. The CDR3 is 14 residues long. Germline assignment: CDR1 SGHAT and CDR2 FQNNGV. The CDR3 reads CASSPQGMDQPQHF. The CDR3 bases are TGTGCCAGCAGCCCACAGGGAATGGATCAGCCCCAGCATTTT.

The DNA of the CDR3 is TGCAGTGCTCCGATAAACGGCCCAGATACGCAGTATTTT. Its translation: CSAPINGPDTQYF. V and J are TRBV20-1 and TRBJ2-3; D is ambiguous. The germline gives CDR1 DFQATT, CDR2 SNEGSKA (reference sequence). CDR3 size: 13 residues. The V and J ends lost 5 bases and 4 bases respectively, with 13 bases between them.

This clonotype has only a few counts. The V call is TRBV20-1, the J call TRBJ1-3, with D hard to call. The germline V and J ends were trimmed by 1 base and 4 bases, with 14 bases remaining between them. This CDR3 has 15 residues. Germline assignment: CDR1 DFQATT and CDR2 SNEGSKA (reference sequence). The chain's CDR3 is CSARAPAGFGNTIYF. CDR3 DNA sequence: TGCAGTGCTAGAGCCCCCGCGGGGTTCGGAAACACCATATATTTT.

There are many counts of this clonotype. The V and J genes are TRBV12-3 or TRBV12-4 and TRBJ2-2; D not resolved. The length of the CDR3 is 15 residues. V was trimmed by 6 bases and J by 4 bases, leaving 15 bases between them. The CDR3 DNA reads as TGTGCCAGCAGGGACCGACCGGTGGGCACCGGGGAGCTGTTTTTT. Translating it yields CASRDRPVGTGELFF.

The V and J genes are TRBV7-2 and TRBJ2-1, with 8 positions matching TRBD1. Germline V CDR1 and CDR2: SGHTA, FQGNSA. This CDR3 contains 14 residues. The trim removed 8 bases at V and 4 bases at J, leaving 7 bases unmatched. The CDR3: CASVRDRRYNEQFF. The CDR3 DNA reads as TGTGCCAGCGTTCGGGACAGGAGATACAATGAGCAGTTCTTC.

The chain recombines TRBV7-9 with TRBJ1-2; the D is unclear. This CDR3 region has 14 residues. The germline V and J ends were trimmed by 3 bases and 0 bases, with 8 bases remaining between them. The V gene's germline CDR1 is SEHNR and CDR2 FQNEAQ (reference sequence). The CDR3 loop is CASSFSTPNYGYTF. The CDR3, as DNA: TGTGCCAGCAGCTTCTCCACCCCTAACTATGGCTACACCTTC.

This rearrangement joins TRBV20-1 to TRBJ1-4; D is undetermined. Germline lookup yields CDR1 DFQATT and CDR2 SNEGSKA (reference sequence). V was pared by 2 bases and J by 5 bases, with 12 bases between. The CDR3 runs to 14 residues. CDR3 nucleotide sequence: TGCAGTGCTAGAAATTCGGACTTCAATGAAAAACTGTTTTTT. This encodes CSARNSDFNEKLFF.

The DNA of the CDR3 is TGTGCCAGCAGCTCGGACAGGGAACCCTACAATGAGCAGTTCTTC. Translating gives CASSSDREPYNEQFF. The chain carries TRBV5-5 and TRBJ2-1; TRBD1 matches 8 bases. V shed 3 bases, J shed 2 bases, and the junction held 4 bases outside the gene matches. This CDR3 contains 15 residues. Germline V CDR1 and CDR2: SGHKS, YYEKEE (reference sequence).

This clonotype was detected ten times or more. The rearrangement links TRBV5-1 to TRBJ2-4, with 9 bases that match TRBD1. The length of the CDR3 is 15 residues. Germline CDR1 is SGHRS and CDR2 is YFSETQ. J lost 5 bases, V lost 4 bases, and 7 bases had no gene match. The CDR3 DNA is TGCGCCAGCAGCCCTTGGACAGGGGTGGAAAACATTCAGTACTTC. It yields the protein CASSPWTGVENIQYF.

The chain has TRBV7-6 and TRBJ2-5; 7 bases map to TRBD2. Germline CDR1 and CDR2: SGHVS and FNYEAQ. CDR3 length equals 16 residues. J gave up 5 bases and V 5 bases, and 14 bases lay outside the gene matches. The CDR3 DNA reads TGTGCCAGCAGCCCCATAGGCGAGGGGAGGGCGGAGACCCAGTACTTC. Amino acid sequence: CASSPIGEGRAETQYF.

This clonotype appeared a few times. The CDR3 bases are TGTGCCAGCAGCTCTCAGGGACTAGCGGGAGCTCAGCATACGCAGTATTTT. Its protein is CASSSQGLAGAQHTQYF. The chain carries TRBV7-2 and TRBJ2-3; 14 positions agree with TRBD2. The CDR3 has 17 residues. V shed 4 bases, J shed 7 bases, and the junction held 10 bases outside the gene matches. Per the germline V gene, CDR1 is SGHTA and CDR2 is FQGNSA.

This clonotype was counted a few times. The rearrangement links TRBV15 to TRBJ2-3, with D maybe TRBD2 (7 bases). V lost 0 bases to trimming and J lost 2 bases, with 15 bases between them. The CDR3 extends over 17 amino acids. Looked up from germline, CDR1 is LNHNV and CDR2 is YYDKDF (reference sequence). The CDR3 loop is CATSRERGGGPTDTQYF. DNA for the CDR3: TGTGCCACCAGCAGAGAGAGGGGGGGTGGACCCACAGATACGCAGTATTTT.

The J gene is TRBJ2-2, the V gene TRBV20-1, with 10 bases identical to TRBD2. CDR1 is DFQATT and CDR2 is SNEGSKA in the germline V gene (reference sequence). With 7 bases clipped from V and 4 bases from J, the junction kept 3 bases outside the gene matches. The CDR3 is 13 residues long. CDR3: CSGTSGVTGELFF. The CDR3, as DNA: TGCAGTGGTACTAGCGGGGTCACCGGGGAGCTGTTTTTT.

This clonotype turned up a few times. The chain links TRBV12-3 or TRBV12-4 to TRBJ2-1, with 8 positions matching TRBD2. CDR3 length: 14 amino acids. Trimming took 5 bases from V and 10 from J; bases not matched to a gene: 10. The CDR3 is CASSRGSGGLEQFF. Written as DNA, the CDR3 is TGTGCCAGCAGTCGGGGAAGCGGGGGACTGGAGCAGTTCTTC.

This chain uses TRBV6-1 with TRBJ1-5; D possibly corresponds to TRBD1 (5 bases). This CDR3 spans 12 amino acids. V lost 7 bases and J 5 bases, leaving 9 bases between the germline ends. Germline CDR1 MNHNS, CDR2 SASEGT. CDR3 nucleotide sequence: TGTGCCAGCACGCCGGGGGATCAGCCCCAGCATTTT. This translates into CASTPGDQPQHF.

The rearrangement uses TRBV7-9 and TRBJ2-1, with D perhaps given as TRBD1 or TRBD2 (5 bases each). Trimming shortened V by 5 bases and J by 7 bases, and 15 bases separated the two germline ends. The CDR3 is 14 amino acids. Germline assignment: CDR1 SEHNR and CDR2 FQNEAQ (reference sequence). The CDR3 DNA sequence: TGTGCCAGCAGCCTGGGACCCTCGAGGAATGAGCAGTTCTTC. Residues: CASSLGPSRNEQFF.

On this clonotype: This could be a read error, since a much larger clone is one nucleotide away. This chain uses TRBV25-1 with TRBJ2-7, with D unclear. Trimming took 6 bases from V and 4 from J, leaving 10 bases between them. This CDR3 spans 12 amino acids. Germline V gene lookup returns CDR1 MGHDK and CDR2 SYGVNS. The CDR3 loop is CASSSLGYEQYF. The CDR3 DNA follows: TGTGCCAGCAGCTCACTGGGGTACGAGCAGTACTTC.

The chain carries TRBV15 and TRBJ1-1; D not resolved. V was pared by 1 base and J by 8 bases, with 11 bases between. The V gene's germline CDR1 is LNHNV and CDR2 YYDKDF (reference sequence). The CDR3 length is 13 residues. The CDR3, as DNA: TGTGCCACCAGCAGAGTGTCAGGCGGGGAAGCTTTCTTT. Its translation is CATSRVSGGEAFF. The variable domain in full, completed from reference TRBV15 and TRBJ1-1, reads DAMVIQNPRYQVTQFGKPVTLSCSQTLNHNVMYWYQQKSSQAPKLLFHYYDKDFNNEADTPDNFQSRRPNTSFCFLDIRSPGLGDTAMYLCATSRVSGGEAFFGQGTRLTVV.

The V gene is TRBV6-5, the J gene TRBJ2-7, with D perhaps TRBD2 (6 bases). Germline V CDR1 and CDR2: MNHEY, SVGAGI. Trimming pared 0 bases from V and 4 bases from J, leaving 16 bases between. The CDR3 consists of 16 residues. The CDR3 protein is CASSYSPGDAWYEQYF. CDR3 coding DNA: TGTGCCAGCAGTTACTCCCCGGGGGATGCTTGGTACGAGCAGTACTTC.

The chain is built from TRBV4-2 and TRBJ2-3, with D unresolved. The CDR3 extends over 16 amino acids. The ends were cut back, 0 bases at V and 0 bases at J, with 10 bases in the middle. The germline V gene encodes CDR1 LGHNA and CDR2 YNFKEQ. CDR3 loop: CASSQDLGSSTDTQYF. The CDR3 DNA sequence: TGTGCCAGCAGCCAAGATCTGGGTAGTAGCACAGATACGCAGTATTTT.

This chain uses TRBV7-7 with TRBJ2-3; tentative D call: TRBD2 (6 bases). CDR3 length: 14 amino acids. Looked up from germline, CDR1 is SSHAT and CDR2 is FNYEAQ (reference sequence). V lost 4 bases, J lost 4 bases, and 12 bases lay in between. The CDR3 coding sequence is TGTGCCAGCAGCTCCGGACTACCCGCAGATACGCAGTATTTT. The encoded protein is CASSSGLPADTQYF.

This clonotype was counted only a few times. This chain connects TRBV7-9 to TRBJ2-1, with D possibly matching TRBD1 (5 bases). CDR1 and CDR2 from the germline V gene are SEHNR and FQNEAQ (reference sequence). The CDR3 totals 15 residues. V gave up 2 bases and J gave up 4 bases, with 12 bases separating them. The CDR3 is CASSLSLGQYNEQFF. CDR3 nucleotides: TGTGCCAGCAGCTTAAGTTTGGGGCAGTACAATGAGCAGTTCTTC.

V and J are TRBV30 and TRBJ2-2, with D perhaps matching TRBD1 (6 bases). Germline-derived CDR1 and CDR2 are GTSNPN and SVGIG (reference sequence). Trimming took off 2 bases at V and 2 bases at J, with 9 bases between the two ends. The length of the CDR3 is 14 residues. CDR3 protein: CAWSPGQNTGELFF. The CDR3, as DNA: TGTGCCTGGAGTCCGGGACAAAACACCGGGGAGCTGTTTTTT.

The chain carries TRBV19 and TRBJ2-1; D is perhaps TRBD1 or TRBD2 (5 bases each). V lost 1 base, J lost 10 bases, and 8 bases lay in between. The CDR3 totals 12 residues. In germline, CDR1 is LNHDA, CDR2 SQIVND (reference sequence). In nucleotides, the CDR3 is TGTGCCAGTAGTATAGGGGGGTCCGAGCAGTTCTTC. This encodes CASSIGGSEQFF.

The sample holds one count of this clonotype. The rearrangement links TRBV5-1 to TRBJ1-5, with D possibly TRBD1 on 6 matching bases. Trimming pared 0 bases from V and 5 bases from J, leaving 12 bases between. This CDR3 has 15 amino acids. CDR1 and CDR2 from the germline V gene are SGHRS and YFSETQ. The CDR3 nucleotides are TGCGCCAGCAGCTTGGTTCGGGAGGGGGATCAGCCCCAGCATTTT. It encodes CASSLVREGDQPQHF.